This T cell receptor beta chain appears in the sequencing data of a study of technical replicates of blood from several donors. The CDR3 is 15 amino acids. From germline, CDR1 is SEHNR and CDR2 FQNEAQ (reference sequence). With V trimmed by 5 bases and J by 5 bases, 9 bases remained unmatched. Method: immunoSEQ multiplex PCR; TCRdb's copy keeps in-frame clones and lacks some. The sample consists of 80,000 to 85,000 clones, approximately 91% of them appearing once. The source material was T cells isolated from PBMCs. The chain combines TRBV7-9 with TRBJ1-5, with 7 positions matching TRBD1. The receptor was isolated from a human donor in good health. CDR3 DNA: TGTGCCAGCAGCCTGACAGGGTCCGGGGATCAGCCCCAGCATTTT. Translating it yields CASSLTGSGDQPQHF.